The next 14 T cell receptor beta chains were all read from a single sample in a study of identical twins. TCRdb analysed the 5' RACE reads with MiXCR anew, one entry per CDR3 protein. The profile covers 150,000 or so distinct CDR3 sequences, with under 4.5% appearing a single time and around 8.1% taken by the ten largest. Material for sequencing was memory T cells sorted from blood. The receptors come from a man aged 18 to 29 in good health.

Many counts were recorded for this clonotype. This chain connects TRBV12-3 or TRBV12-4 to TRBJ2-2; 7 nucleotides agree with TRBD1. This CDR3 is built from 13 residues. J was trimmed by 6 bases and V by 5 bases; bases with no gene match: 3. CDR3 bases: TGTGCCAGCAGTCCCCAGGGGGCCGGGGAGCTGTTTTTT. Its protein is CASSPQGAGELFF.

In its sample, this clonotype was seen many times. V and J are TRBV10-3 and TRBJ2-1, with 13 positions matching TRBD2. This CDR3 contains 15 residues. J lost 8 bases, V lost 5 bases, and 6 bases had no gene match. CDR1 is ENHRY, CDR2 SYGVKD, per germline. The CDR3 nucleotides are TGTGCCATCAGTTCACTAGCGGGAGGGGATGATGAGCAGTTCTTC. Translation gives CAISSLAGGDDEQFF.

This clonotype was counted only a few times. V gene TRBV2 combines with J gene TRBJ1-2; D is unresolved. The CDR3 covers 13 residues. Trimming removed 4 bases from V and 2 bases from J, with 8 bases in between. Germline CDR1 SNHLY, CDR2 FYNNEI. The chain's CDR3 is CASSVTANYGYTF. CDR3 bases: TGTGCCAGCAGTGTCACAGCCAACTATGGCTACACCTTC.

This clonotype was recorded many times. The genes are TRBV27 and TRBJ1-1; 7 bases fit TRBD1. The V segment lost 10 bases and the J segment 0 bases; nucleotides outside the gene matches: 5. This CDR3 contains 13 residues. Germline loops: CDR1 MNHEY, CDR2 SMNVEV (reference sequence). CDR3 DNA: TGTGCCACCGGACAGGCCATGAACACTGAAGCTTTCTTT. Encoded protein: CATGQAMNTEAFF.

This clonotype was recorded at least ten times. J is TRBJ2-1 and V is TRBV20-1; 8 bases are a match to TRBD1. The germline V gene encodes CDR1 DFQATT and CDR2 SNEGSKA (reference sequence). The CDR3 has 13 residues. Unmatched junction bases numbered 0, after V lost 5 bases and J lost 0 bases. For the CDR3, the DNA is TGCAGTGCTGACAGGGGCTCCTACAATGAGCAGTTCTTC. Its translation is CSADRGSYNEQFF.

This clonotype was seen repeatedly, ten times or more. This chain connects TRBV20-1 to TRBJ2-3; D gene uncertain. With 1 base removed from V and 4 bases from J, the gap between germline ends came to 15 bases. The CDR3 totals 15 residues. Germline V gives CDR1 DFQATT, CDR2 SNEGSKA (reference sequence). The CDR3 coding sequence is TGCAGTGCTAGAGTTGGTTCCGCGAACTCAGATACGCAGTATTTT. Residues: CSARVGSANSDTQYF.

In its sample, this clonotype was seen many times. The chain uses TRBV20-1 and TRBJ1-2; weak D call: TRBD1 (5 bases). The germline CDR1 and CDR2 sequences are DFQATT and SNEGSKA (reference sequence). There are 12 residues in the CDR3. The CDR3 nucleotides read TGCATGCGAAATGAGGGGAACTATGGCTACACCTTC. It specifies CMRNEGNYGYTF.

The J gene is TRBJ2-2, the V gene TRBV5-5, with TRBD2 matching over 8 bases. Germline CDR1 is SGHKS and CDR2 is YYEKEE (reference sequence). J was trimmed by 4 bases and V by 0 bases; bases with no gene match: 5. This CDR3 is built from 16 residues. CDR3 in amino acids: CASSLAGGRGTGELFF. CDR3 coding DNA: TGTGCCAGCAGCTTGGCGGGAGGGCGTGGCACCGGGGAGCTGTTTTTT.

The chain couples TRBV7-9 to TRBJ2-1, with unresolved D. CDR1 and CDR2 from the germline V gene are SEHNR and FQNEAQ (reference sequence). This CDR3 is built from 13 residues. Trimming took off 2 bases at V and 7 bases at J, with 9 bases between the two ends. The CDR3 DNA is TGTGCCAGCAGCTTATCTTGGATGAATGAGCAGTTCTTC. This gives the protein CASSLSWMNEQFF.

This clonotype has ten or more counts. The chain employs TRBV12-3 or TRBV12-4 and TRBJ1-1, with TRBD1 matching 9 bases. Trimming cost V 0 bases and J 1 base; bases outside gene matches: 0. The CDR3 sequence is 15 residues long. The CDR3 region has the DNA TGTGCCAGCAGTTTAGCGGGACAGGGGAACACTGAAGCTTTCTTT. This codes for CASSLAGQGNTEAFF.

V and J are TRBV7-3 and TRBJ2-1; D remains ambiguous. This CDR3 comprises 14 residues. Germline V gene lookup returns CDR1 SGHTA and CDR2 FQGTGA. The V and J ends lost 4 bases and 0 bases respectively, with 7 bases between them. Here the CDR3 reads CASSSMGSYNEQFF. DNA for the CDR3: TGTGCCAGCAGCTCAATGGGCTCCTACAATGAGCAGTTCTTC.

This chain uses TRBV7-9 with TRBJ2-6; D call uncertain. V gave up 5 bases and J gave up 0 bases, with 8 bases separating them. This CDR3 spans 15 amino acids. Germline V CDR1 and CDR2: SEHNR, FQNEAQ (reference sequence). The CDR3 sequence is CASSRTSSGANVLTF. In nucleotides, the CDR3 is TGTGCCAGCAGCCGTACCAGCTCTGGGGCCAACGTCCTGACTTTC.

This clonotype was counted ten times or more. The V call is TRBV12-3 or TRBV12-4, the J call TRBJ1-5; the match to TRBD1 covers 11 bases. The CDR3 length is 13 residues. V was pared by 6 bases and J by 5 bases, with 0 bases of the junction left unmatched. CDR3 loop: CASRGQGDQPQHF. CDR3 nucleotides: TGTGCCAGCAGGGGACAGGGGGATCAGCCCCAGCATTTT.

This clonotype appeared many times. The gene calls are TRBV4-2 and TRBJ2-4; D possibly corresponds to TRBD1 (5 bases). The CDR3 length is 15 residues. Germline loops: CDR1 LGHNA, CDR2 YNFKEQ. Deletions cut 7 bases from V and 6 bases from J, with 19 bases between. The CDR3 coding sequence is TGTGCCAGCACACCAATGTCCAGAAGGGGAAACATTCAGTACTTC. Translation gives CASTPMSRRGNIQYF.